Each of the 7 T cell receptor beta chains below was sequenced from the same sample in a study of shared clonotypes between healthy human individuals. Profiled with immunoSEQ multiplex PCR; TCRdb holds only in-frame clones, not every one. The sample includes around 690,000 clones, 80% to 95% of them seen just once. Sequenced sample: memory CD8+ T cells from PBMCs. Stated subset: CD45RO+ cells pooled with CCR7-negative TemRA cells. These TCRs come from a man in his late teens or twenties in good health. Some clones in this sample may be carry-over from other donors' samples.

V is TRBV7-2 and J is TRBJ2-3; TRBD2 matches 12 bases. The CDR3 covers 16 residues. Germline V gene sequence: CDR1 SGHTA, CDR2 FQGNSA. V lost 4 bases to trimming and J lost 4 bases; unmatched junction nucleotides: 6. DNA for the CDR3: TGTGCCAGCAGCTCGCGGACTAGCGGGAAGGCAGATACGCAGTATTTT. Protein: CASSSRTSGKADTQYF.

V and J are TRBV13 and TRBJ1-2; maybe TRBD1 (5 bases). The CDR3 contains 14 residues. Between the trimmed V and J ends, which lost 3 bases and 4 bases, there was a span of 12 bases. Germline V gene lookup returns CDR1 PRHDT and CDR2 FYEKMQ (reference sequence). The CDR3 spells CASSLRATAYGYTF. Here the CDR3 DNA reads TGTGCCAGCAGCTTGAGGGCGACAGCCTATGGCTACACCTTC.

The chain employs TRBV7-9 and TRBJ2-4, with 8 bases fitting TRBD2. V shed 7 bases, J shed 8 bases, and the junction held 10 bases outside the gene matches. The CDR3 is 14 amino acids. Germline V gene data show CDR1 as SEHNR and CDR2 as FQNEAQ (reference sequence). CDR3 coding DNA: TGTGCCAGCAAAAGCGGGAGCCTCCTCGACATTCAGTACTTC. Translating gives CASKSGSLLDIQYF.

The V gene is TRBV5-6, the J gene TRBJ2-6, with D possibly called TRBD1 or TRBD2 (5 bases each). This CDR3 is 16 amino acids long. The germline gives CDR1 SGHDT, CDR2 YYEEEE. Between the trimmed V and J ends, which lost 4 bases and 6 bases, there was a span of 17 bases. In nucleotides, the CDR3 is TGTGCCAGCAGCGACCCGGTGAGGGGCCCGGCCAACGTCCTGACTTTC. The encoded protein is CASSDPVRGPANVLTF.

This sequence joins TRBV27 and TRBJ2-7; D possibly corresponds to TRBD1 (6 bases). V gave up 3 bases and J gave up 4 bases, with 13 bases separating them. CDR3 length: 14 amino acids. Germline V gene sequence: CDR1 MNHEY, CDR2 SMNVEV (reference sequence). CDR3 region: CASSLGRGQYEQYF. The CDR3 nucleotides read TGTGCCAGCAGTTTGGGCAGGGGCCAGTACGAGCAGTACTTC.

The CDR3 protein is CASSGGRAHEQYF. Written as DNA, the CDR3 is TGTGCCAGCAGCGGCGGGAGGGCCCACGAGCAGTACTTC. The V and J genes are TRBV7-9 and TRBJ2-7; 9 bases align to TRBD2. The CDR3 consists of 13 residues. Losses at the gene ends were 5 bases for V and 5 bases for J; bases not matched to a gene: 4. CDR1 is SEHNR and CDR2 is FQNEAQ in the germline V gene (reference sequence).

The chain joins TRBV27 to TRBJ2-1; D perhaps matches TRBD1 (6 bases). The CDR3 length is 13 residues. Germline-derived CDR1 and CDR2 are MNHEY and SMNVEV (reference sequence). Trimming left V 8 bases short and J 5 bases short, with 13 bases between. Here the CDR3 DNA reads TGTGCCAGCTCCCGGGACAACGACAATGAGCAGTTCTTC. Protein product: CASSRDNDNEQFF.